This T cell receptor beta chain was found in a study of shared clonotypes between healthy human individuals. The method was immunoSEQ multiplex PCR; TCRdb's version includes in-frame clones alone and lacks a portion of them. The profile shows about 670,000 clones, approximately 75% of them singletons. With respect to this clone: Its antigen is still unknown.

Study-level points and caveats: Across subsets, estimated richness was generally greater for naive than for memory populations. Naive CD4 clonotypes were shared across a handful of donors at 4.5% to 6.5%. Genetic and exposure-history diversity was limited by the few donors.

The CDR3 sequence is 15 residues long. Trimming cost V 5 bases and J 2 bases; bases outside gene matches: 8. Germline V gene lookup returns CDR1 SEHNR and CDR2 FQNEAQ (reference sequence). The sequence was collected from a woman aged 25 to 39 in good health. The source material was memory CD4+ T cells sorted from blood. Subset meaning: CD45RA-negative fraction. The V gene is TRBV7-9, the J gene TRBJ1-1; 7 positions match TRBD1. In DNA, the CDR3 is TGTGCCAGCAGCCCTCGCCGGGACAGAAACACTGAAGCTTTCTTT. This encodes CASSPRRDRNTEAFF.